These 32 T cell receptor beta chains were all obtained from the same sample, sequenced in a study of post-analysis software for immune sequencing data. Incorporated into the TCR beta cDNA libraries were unique molecular identifiers, which served to reduce PCR and sequencing biases. Via MiXCR, TCRdb re-called the PCR reads, giving one row per CDR3 protein. The table shows 750,000 to 950,000 distinct CDR3 sequences, with approximately 50% occurring only once. Study-level results: TRBV5-6, TRBV5-1 and TRBV20-1 belonged to a set of about five TRBV segments that were more frequent in patients than controls.

For these TCRs, the target antigens are not known. The specimen sequenced was blood. The receptor set was obtained from a girl between 5 and 17 years old with multiple sclerosis.

The chain joins TRBV20-1 to TRBJ2-3; the D gene could be TRBD1 or TRBD2 (5 bases each). The germline V gene encodes CDR1 DFQATT and CDR2 SNEGSKA (reference sequence). The CDR3 is 14 amino acids. The V gene lost 5 bases and the J gene lost 3 bases, with 15 bases spanning the gap. The CDR3 DNA sequence: TGCAGTGCTCCAAGGGACGGGTCGACAGATACGCAGTATTTT. Translated: CSAPRDGSTDTQYF.

The chain links TRBV20-1 to TRBJ2-1, with 8 bases matching TRBD2. After removal of 0 bases from V and 7 bases from J, the junction contained 2 bases not matched to a gene. The CDR3 extends over 13 amino acids. Germline loops: CDR1 DFQATT, CDR2 SNEGSKA (reference sequence). This CDR3 is CSARDPGGNEQFF. DNA for the CDR3: TGCAGTGCTAGAGATCCGGGAGGGAATGAGCAGTTCTTC.

The genes are TRBV3-1 and TRBJ2-3; maybe TRBD1 (5 bases). There are 13 residues in the CDR3. Germline values: CDR1 LGHDT, CDR2 YNNKEL (reference sequence). Trimming pared 4 bases from V and 8 bases from J, leaving 13 bases between. CDR3 region: CASSPHRQGTQYF. Written as DNA, the CDR3 is TGTGCCAGCAGCCCGCACCGCCAGGGTACGCAGTATTTT.

The rearrangement uses TRBV5-1 and TRBJ2-1; D perhaps matches TRBD1 (5 bases). The V and J ends lost 4 bases and 11 bases respectively, with 10 bases between them. The CDR3 has 11 amino acids. Germline lookup yields CDR1 SGHRS and CDR2 YFSETQ. In DNA, the CDR3 is TGCGCCAGCAGCCCCGACAGCCAGCAGTTCTTC. Its translation is CASSPDSQQFF.

There are a few counts of this clonotype. The CDR3 DNA sequence: TGTGCCAGCTCACTAGAGCCAGAGACCCAGTACTTC. This gives the protein CASSLEPETQYF. V gene TRBV18 combines with J gene TRBJ2-5, with D unclear. The CDR3 runs 12 residues. Trimming took off 4 bases at V and 4 bases at J, with 7 bases between the two ends. Per germline, CDR1 KGHSH and CDR2 LQKENI. The variable domain in full, with the rest retrieved from reference TRBV18 and TRBJ2-5, is NAGVMQNPRHLVRRRGQEARLRCSPMKGHSHVYWYRQLPEEGLKFMVYLQKENIIDESGMPKERFSAEFPKEGPSILRIQQVVRGDSAAYFCASSLEPETQYFGPGTRLLVL.

V and J are TRBV12-3 or TRBV12-4 and TRBJ1-2; the match to TRBD1 covers 8 bases. J gave up 6 bases and V 5 bases, and 2 bases lay outside the gene matches. The CDR3 has 12 residues. Here the CDR3 DNA reads TGTGCCAGCAGTCAGGGGGCGCATGGCTACACCTTC. Its translation: CASSQGAHGYTF.

This chain links TRBV2 with TRBJ2-7; 10 bases align to TRBD2. The CDR3 runs to 14 residues. V shed 7 bases, J shed 2 bases, and the junction held 5 bases outside the gene matches. Germline loops: CDR1 SNHLY, CDR2 FYNNEI. CDR3 in DNA: TGTGCCAGCATCCGAAGCGGGAGGGCCTACGAGCAGTACTTC. Its protein product is CASIRSGRAYEQYF. Variable domain in full (rest from reference TRBV2 and TRBJ2-7): EPEVTQTPSHQVTQMGQEVILRCVPISNHLYFYWYRQILGQKVEFLVSFYNNEISEKSEIFDDQFSVERPDGSNFTLKIRSTKLEDSAMYFCASIRSGRAYEQYFGPGTRLTVT.

This clonotype has a handful of counts. The chain employs TRBV19 and TRBJ2-7; D gene uncertain. The DNA end lines up better with TRBJ2-5; the J call may be wrong. Germline V gives CDR1 LNHDA, CDR2 SQIVND (reference sequence). CDR3 length: 12 residues. The CDR3 region is CASSAGLETQYF. In DNA form, the CDR3 reads TGTGCCAGTAGTGCTGGATTGGAGACCCAGTACTTC.

The chain is built from TRBV2 and TRBJ2-3, with D possibly called TRBD1 or TRBD2 (6 bases each). Trimming stripped 2 bases from V and 4 bases from J, with 10 bases between. Germline V CDR1 and CDR2: SNHLY, FYNNEI. The CDR3 runs 14 residues. As DNA, the CDR3 is TGTGCCAGCAGTGAATTGAGGGGGGCAGATACGCAGTATTTT. The encoded protein is CASSELRGADTQYF.

V and J are TRBV12-3 or TRBV12-4 and TRBJ1-2; D possibly corresponds to TRBD1 (6 bases). The CDR3 covers 15 residues. V shed 5 bases and J shed 0 bases, with 13 bases lying between them. CDR3 nucleotides: TGTGCCAGCAGTCACAGCGGGACACCTAACTATGGCTACACCTTC. This gives the protein CASSHSGTPNYGYTF.

This chain links TRBV7-9 with TRBJ2-1; tentatively, D is TRBD2 (6 bases). V lost 8 bases to trimming and J lost 7 bases, with 18 bases between them. CDR1 SEHNR and CDR2 FQNEAQ come from the germline V gene (reference sequence). This CDR3 is built from 14 residues. The CDR3 protein is CASQWGSGVNEQFF. The CDR3, as DNA: TGTGCCAGCCAGTGGGGTAGCGGAGTTAATGAGCAGTTCTTC.

The gene calls are TRBV4-2 and TRBJ2-7; 9 bases are shared with TRBD2. Germline CDR1 LGHNA, CDR2 YNFKEQ. After removal of 3 bases from V and 4 bases from J, the junction contained 7 bases not matched to a gene. The CDR3 contains 15 residues. The CDR3 region is CASSQASGVSYEQYF. The CDR3 DNA reads TGTGCCAGCAGCCAGGCTAGCGGGGTCTCTTACGAGCAGTACTTC.

J is TRBJ2-1 and V is TRBV3-1, with TRBD1 matching 7 bases. The germline V gene has CDR1 LGHDT and CDR2 YNNKEL (reference sequence). The junction had 7 bases not matched to a gene; V was cut back by 2 bases and J by 9 bases. The CDR3 contains 14 residues. In DNA, the CDR3 is TGTGCCAGCAGCCAAAGAGCCGACAGGGCTGAGCAGTTCTTC. It is translated as CASSQRADRAEQFF.

V gene TRBV11-1 combines with J gene TRBJ2-5; 9 bases agree with TRBD2. The end of the DNA aligns better with TRBJ2-7, so the J call may be wrong. The germline V gene encodes CDR1 SGHAT and CDR2 FQDESV (reference sequence). This CDR3 is built from 15 residues. The CDR3: CASALLETSGGEQYF. In nucleotides, the CDR3 is TGTGCCAGCGCCCTACTCGAGACTAGCGGCGGCGAGCAGTACTTC.

The CDR3 nucleotides read TGCGCCAGCAGCCAAGATCGAGGCAGGCCATTCAACAATGAGCAGTTCTTC. Amino acids: CASSQDRGRPFNNEQFF. The rearrangement joins TRBV4-1 to TRBJ2-1, with D hard to call. Germline CDR1 is MGHRA and CDR2 is YSYEKL. The V and J ends lost 0 bases and 5 bases respectively, with 17 bases between them. The length of the CDR3 is 17 residues.

The chain carries TRBV20-1 and TRBJ2-7; D is unresolved. Germline CDR1 and CDR2: DFQATT and SNEGSKA (reference sequence). Trimming removed 2 bases from V and 1 base from J, with 9 bases in between. The length of the CDR3 is 13 residues. The CDR3 DNA sequence: TGCAGTGCTAGATCTCTACAGTCCTACGAGCAGTACTTC. It is translated as CSARSLQSYEQYF.

In this sample, this clonotype turned up once. The chain is built from TRBV4-2 and TRBJ2-6; D might be TRBD1 or TRBD2, each matching 5 bases. V gave up 4 bases and J gave up 2 bases, with 21 bases separating them. Germline V gives CDR1 LGHNA, CDR2 YNFKEQ. This CDR3 region has 19 residues. Written as DNA, the CDR3 is TGTGCCAGCAGCCGCCCCGGTCGGGGACCCGAAACTGGGGCCAACGTCCTGACTTTC. Translating gives CASSRPGRGPETGANVLTF.

Turning to this clonotype: Germline and junction disagree at one end, which may indicate a read error. Here the CDR3 reads CGARDSTGRAYNEQFF. The CDR3 DNA is TGCGGTGCTAGAGACTCGACAGGGAGGGCATACAATGAGCAGTTCTTC. V gene TRBV20-1 combines with J gene TRBJ2-1; D is perhaps TRBD1 or TRBD2 (7 bases each). Per the germline V gene, CDR1 is DFQATT and CDR2 is SNEGSKA (reference sequence). The CDR3 consists of 16 residues.

V gene TRBV5-1 combines with J gene TRBJ2-3; 13 bases agree with TRBD2. This CDR3 spans 16 amino acids. Germline trimming cut 5 bases from V and 2 bases from J; bases unmatched to any gene: 5. Per the germline V gene, CDR1 is SGHRS and CDR2 is YFSETQ. The CDR3 coding sequence is TGCGCCAGCAGACCGGGACTAGCGGGAACCACAGATACGCAGTATTTT. As protein: CASRPGLAGTTDTQYF.

J is TRBJ2-5 and V is TRBV11-2; tentative D call: TRBD2 (6 bases). The J call is in doubt because the DNA end fits TRBJ2-7 better. Germline V CDR1 and CDR2: SGHAT, FQNNGV. CDR3 length equals 15 residues. CDR3 sequence reads: CASSLIGRLDNEQYF. DNA of the CDR3: TGTGCCAGCAGCTTAATAGGGCGACTAGACAACGAGCAGTACTTC.

This clonotype was seen more than once but under ten times. The rearrangement joins TRBV20-1 to TRBJ2-7, with a possible D match to TRBD1 (6 bases). The CDR3 length is 20 residues. V was trimmed by 4 bases and J by 3 bases, leaving 34 bases between them. Germline V gene data show CDR1 as DFQATT and CDR2 as SNEGSKA (reference sequence). The CDR3 bases are TGCAGTGCTATACAGTCCATGGGGGCGGACAGAGCAACAGGTAGCTACGAGCAGTACTTC. Amino acids: CSAIQSMGADRATGSYEQYF.

The V and J genes are TRBV15 and TRBJ2-2, with no clear D. Germline V CDR1 and CDR2: LNHNV, YYDKDF (reference sequence). Between the trimmed V and J ends, which lost 1 base and 6 bases, there was a span of 15 bases. This CDR3 contains 16 residues. CDR3 DNA: TGTGCCACCAGCAGAGGATGGCTAGATAGTTCCGGGGAGCTGTTTTTT. It specifies CATSRGWLDSSGELFF.

J is TRBJ2-7 and V is TRBV12-5; D gene unclear. The germline V and J ends were trimmed by 1 base and 2 bases, with 6 bases remaining between them. Germline V lookup: CDR1 LGHNT, CDR2 FRNRAP. This CDR3 has 13 residues. The chain's CDR3 is CASGLGMPYEQYF. CDR3 bases: TGTGCTAGTGGTTTGGGTATGCCCTACGAGCAGTACTTC.

The chain recombines TRBV20-1 with TRBJ2-1; 8 positions agree with TRBD2. V shed 5 bases and J 10 bases; nucleotides not matched to a gene: 19. This CDR3 is built from 16 residues. The V gene's germline CDR1 is DFQATT and CDR2 SNEGSKA (reference sequence). As DNA, the CDR3 is TGCAGTGCTTACGACCCCGGGGGGGTCTTGAGGAGGGAGCAGTTCTTC. Translation gives CSAYDPGGVLRREQFF.

This clonotype showed up just a few times. The chain links TRBV7-9 to TRBJ2-4; 15 bases are shared with TRBD2. CDR1 is SEHNR, CDR2 FQNEAQ, per germline (reference sequence). V shed 4 bases, J shed 8 bases, and the junction held 15 bases outside the gene matches. CDR3 length equals 19 residues. In DNA form, the CDR3 reads TGTGCCAGCAGCTACACAAGGGGACTAGCGGGAGGTTGGTTAGACATTCAGTACTTC. Protein: CASSYTRGLAGGWLDIQYF. The whole variable domain, remainder taken from reference TRBV7-9 and TRBJ2-4, is DTGVSQNPRHKITKRGQNVTFRCDPISEHNRLYWYRQTLGQGPEFLTYFQNEAQLEKSRLLSDRFSAERPKGSFSTLEIQRTEQGDSAMYLCASSYTRGLAGGWLDIQYFGAGTRLSVL.

V gene TRBV20-1 combines with J gene TRBJ1-2; D ambiguous. The germline V gene encodes CDR1 DFQATT and CDR2 SNEGSKA (reference sequence). The CDR3 extends over 14 amino acids. Trimming took off 6 bases at V and 2 bases at J, with 16 bases between the two ends. The CDR3 nucleotides read TGCAGTGCCCGACTAAAAGCGGGGAACTATGGCTACACCTTC. It yields the protein CSARLKAGNYGYTF.

The chain couples TRBV29-1 to TRBJ1-1; D uncertain. The CDR3 runs to 14 residues. Germline assignment: CDR1 SQVTM and CDR2 ANQGSEA. V lost 8 bases and J 2 bases, leaving 18 bases between the germline ends. The CDR3 loop is CSNTPTPRNTEAFF. CDR3 in DNA: TGCAGCAATACCCCGACACCCCGAAACACTGAAGCTTTCTTT.

The chain is built from TRBV5-1 and TRBJ2-1, with 8 bases matching TRBD2. With 7 bases clipped from V and 5 bases from J, the junction kept 11 bases outside the gene matches. CDR3 length: 15 residues. Germline V gene data show CDR1 as SGHRS and CDR2 as YFSETQ. In DNA, the CDR3 is TGCGCCAGCCGACCCCCGGGACTAGTCAACAATGAGCAGTTCTTC. Encoded protein: CASRPPGLVNNEQFF. Full variable domain (outside the CDR3, taken from reference TRBV5-1 and TRBJ2-1): KAGVTQTPRYLIKTRGQQVTLSCSPISGHRSVSWYQQTPGQGLQFLFEYFSETQRNKGNFPGRFSGRQFSNSRSEMNVSTLELGDSALYLCASRPPGLVNNEQFFGPGTRLTVL.

This clonotype was found once. The chain has TRBV5-1 and TRBJ2-5, with D possibly being TRBD1 or TRBD2 (5 bases each). Trimming removed 0 bases from V and 4 bases from J, with 19 bases in between. The germline CDR1 and CDR2 sequences are SGHRS and YFSETQ. This CDR3 comprises 17 residues. The CDR3 DNA is TGCGCCAGCAGCTTGGAGGACGGATGGGGTGGGGGAGAGACCCAGTACTTC. Amino acids: CASSLEDGWGGGETQYF.

V gene TRBV20-1 combines with J gene TRBJ1-1; TRBD1 aligns across 9 bases. Germline V lookup: CDR1 DFQATT, CDR2 SNEGSKA (reference sequence). This CDR3 is built from 12 residues. V trimming: 6 bases; J trimming: 7 bases; junction bases outside the gene matches: 6. The CDR3 DNA follows: TGCAGTGCGGCTCCGGGACAGGGTGAAGCTTTCTTT. This encodes CSAAPGQGEAFF.

The chain links TRBV20-1 to TRBJ2-7; 11 nucleotides agree with TRBD2. Trimming removed 1 base from V and 3 bases from J; junction bases left unmatched: 11. This CDR3 is 17 amino acids long. The germline gives CDR1 DFQATT, CDR2 SNEGSKA (reference sequence). CDR3 protein: CSARVVLAGVKNYEQYF. The CDR3 DNA reads as TGCAGTGCTAGAGTGGTACTAGCGGGAGTTAAAAACTACGAGCAGTACTTC.

The chain employs TRBV7-6 and TRBJ2-7; a possible D gene is TRBD1 (6 bases). The CDR3 length is 14 residues. Germline lookup yields CDR1 SGHVS and CDR2 FNYEAQ. The ends were cut back, 1 base at V and 5 bases at J, with 12 bases in the middle. The CDR3 protein is CASSLVGEGDEQYF. CDR3 sequence (DNA): TGTGCCAGCAGCTTAGTGGGTGAGGGGGACGAGCAGTACTTC.